This entry concerns a single T cell receptor beta chain. Antigen unknown. This entry comes from a study of siplizumab effects on memory and regulatory T cells. General study points: Siplizumab gave mappable alloreactive CD4+ clones an average Treg-derived fraction of about 70%, against under 35% in controls. Major contributors to the alloresponse seemed to be naive T cells, which also appeared more diverse than memory cells. An assignable naive or memory phenotype was lacking in roughly 75-95% of proliferating CD4+ or CD8+ clones. In the presence of siplizumab, alloreactive sequences traceable to unstimulated CD4+ memory cells were significantly reduced.

The germline V and J ends were trimmed by 5 bases and 6 bases, with 12 bases remaining between them. CDR3 size: 13 residues. Germline-derived CDR1 and CDR2 are SGHDN and FVKESK. Sequenced by immunoSEQ multiplex PCR; TCRdb stores in-frame clones only, minus some. The sample yields around 99,000 clones, about 92% seen once. Sequencing input: Tregs sorted from blood. The V gene is TRBV14, the J gene TRBJ2-3; D gene uncertain. This receptor was taken from a human donor in good health. CDR3 nucleotide sequence: TGTGCCAGCAGCTTGCAAGTGGGGGATACGCAGTATTTT. Translation: CASSLQVGDTQYF.